This passage covers 10 T cell receptor beta chains from one sample sequenced in a study of graft-versus-host responses after intestinal transplantation. Their specific antigens are unknown. Measured with immunoSEQ multiplex PCR; TCRdb has only the in-frame clones, and not every one. This sample has some 62,000 clones, with over 90% found just once. The sequencing here drew on unstimulated CD8+ T cells sorted from spleen or lymph node cells, taken before transplant. These receptors came from a human donor who was the organ donor for an intestinal transplant.

This clone showed up just once. V is TRBV4-3 and J is TRBJ2-2; tentative D call: TRBD2 (7 bases). V lost 4 bases to trimming and J lost 4 bases, with 31 bases between them. This CDR3 spans 21 amino acids. CDR1 LGHNA and CDR2 YSLEER come from the germline V gene. The CDR3 is CASSPGVGVQLADKTTGELFF. Here the CDR3 DNA reads TGCGCCAGCAGCCCAGGGGTGGGAGTTCAGCTAGCGGATAAAACCACCGGGGAGCTGTTTTTT.

This chain uses TRBV27 with TRBJ2-1; TRBD2 matches 8 bases. CDR1 MNHEY and CDR2 SMNVEV come from the germline V gene (reference sequence). CDR3 size: 16 residues. The J segment lost 0 bases and the V segment lost 10 bases, leaving 11 bases of the junction unmatched. The CDR3 bases are TGTGCCACCTCCCTTAGCGGGGCCAGCTCCTACAATGAGCAGTTCTTC. This encodes CATSLSGASSYNEQFF.

V and J are TRBV7-9 and TRBJ2-7; 11 bases are a match to TRBD2. The ends lost 1 base at V and 6 bases at J; junction bases unmatched: 8. The CDR3 contains 16 residues. Germline lookup yields CDR1 SEHNR and CDR2 FQNEAQ (reference sequence). As DNA, the CDR3 is TGTGCCAGCAGCTTAGGACTAGCGGGACTTTATTCCGAGCAGTACTTC. Protein product: CASSLGLAGLYSEQYF.

The chain is built from TRBV4-3 and TRBJ2-1, with D hard to call. This CDR3 is 15 amino acids long. The ends were cut back, 0 bases at V and 13 bases at J, with 19 bases in the middle. From germline, CDR1 is LGHNA and CDR2 YSLEER. The CDR3 region is CASSQDINAVTYQFF. The CDR3 bases are TGCGCCAGCAGCCAAGATATTAACGCGGTAACTTATCAGTTCTTC.

This chain connects TRBV6-1 to TRBJ2-1; 9 bases agree with TRBD2. V was clipped by 4 bases and J by 8 bases; unmatched bases: 9. The CDR3 is made up of 15 amino acids. Per germline, CDR1 MNHNS and CDR2 SASEGT. The CDR3, as DNA: TGTGCCAGCAGTGCTGTAGCGGGAGCTTCCCATGAGCAGTTCTTC. Translated: CASSAVAGASHEQFF.

The rearrangement joins TRBV27 to TRBJ2-7; tentative D call: TRBD2 (6 bases). Germline V gene lookup returns CDR1 MNHEY and CDR2 SMNVEV (reference sequence). V was trimmed by 7 bases and J by 5 bases, leaving 18 bases between them. The CDR3 totals 14 residues. Here the CDR3 DNA reads TGTGCCAGCACGGGACTCCTAAAGGGCGACGAGCAGTACTTC. Protein sequence: CASTGLLKGDEQYF.

The gene calls are TRBV27 and TRBJ2-3; 7 positions match TRBD2. The CDR3 runs to 13 residues. With V trimmed by 3 bases and J by 6 bases, 3 bases remained unmatched. Germline V gene data show CDR1 as MNHEY and CDR2 as SMNVEV (reference sequence). CDR3 nucleotides: TGTGCCAGCAGTTTCCGGGGAGGGGATACGCAGTATTTT. Its translation: CASSFRGGDTQYF.

The chain joins TRBV4-3 to TRBJ2-7; 8 positions agree with TRBD1. Germline CDR1 reads LGHNA; CDR2 reads YSLEER. Losses at the gene ends were 5 bases for V and 2 bases for J; bases not matched to a gene: 5. The CDR3 covers 14 residues. Written as DNA, the CDR3 is TGCGCCAGCAGCGAGGGACAGGAGGCCTACGAGCAGTACTTC. It codes for CASSEGQEAYEQYF.

Regarding this clone: Mismatch with germline at one junction end may stem from a read error. V and J are TRBV7-7 and TRBJ2-5; TRBD2 aligns across 8 bases. CDR3 length equals 15 residues. Germline CDR1 reads SSHAT; CDR2 reads FNYEAQ (reference sequence). CDR3 coding DNA: TGTGCTAGCAGCTTAGAACTAGCGGAACGAGAGACCCAGTACTTC. It codes for CASSLELAERETQYF. The full variable domain, in which reference TRBV7-7 and TRBJ2-5 provide the parts outside the CDR3, is GAGVSQSPRYKVTKRGQDVTLRCDPISSHATLYWYQQALGQGPEFLTYFNYEAQPDKSGLPSDRFSAERPEGSISTLTIQRTEQRDSAMYRCASSLELAERETQYFGPGTRLLVL.

This clone was seen once. The CDR3 region is CASSQEDRGLNEQFF. Here the CDR3 DNA reads TGTGCCAGCAGCCAAGAAGACAGGGGGCTGAATGAGCAGTTCTTC. This rearrangement joins TRBV4-2 to TRBJ2-1; 10 bases align to TRBD1. The CDR3 covers 15 residues. Germline assignment: CDR1 LGHNA and CDR2 YNFKEQ. V shed 0 bases, J shed 7 bases, and the junction held 3 bases outside the gene matches.